This T cell receptor (beta chain) was captured by sequencing in a study of PD-L1 blockade in urothelial cancer. Study as a whole: Patients had received 0 to 3 prior chemotherapy regimens.

The method was immunoSEQ multiplex PCR; TCRdb's version includes in-frame clones alone and lacks a portion of them. Of some 84,000 clones listed, roughly 80% were seen once; the top ten hold 8% to 9.5%. The germline V gene has CDR1 SGHVS and CDR2 FQNEAQ. Losses at the gene ends were 1 base for V and 10 bases for J; bases not matched to a gene: 4. The CDR3 runs to 14 residues. There are a few counts of this clone. The rearrangement joins TRBV7-8 to TRBJ1-6, with TRBD1 matching over 7 bases. The specimen comprised PBMCs, sampled around atezolizumab (anti-PD-L1) treatment. The TCR was taken from a man in his 70s with urothelial cancer. The CDR3 coding sequence is TGTGCCAGCAGCTTAGGACAGGGTAGCTCACCCCTCCACTTT. Translating it yields CASSLGQGSSPLHF.